The 10 T cell receptor beta chains listed next were all sequenced from one sample in a study of blood T cell repertoires in COVID-19. Using immunoSEQ multiplex PCR, the repertoire was profiled, and TCRdb retains in-frame clones only, with some absent. The repertoire holds about 120,000 clones, with 75% to 90% as singletons. The specimen sequenced was peripheral blood. All receptors come from a human donor with acute or convalescent COVID-19. The donor label of this sample is uncertain.

This clone was observed a few times. The chain has TRBV7-2 and TRBJ2-2, with 8 bases matching TRBD2. This CDR3 has 15 residues. Looked up from germline, CDR1 is SGHTA and CDR2 is FQGNSA. With V trimmed by 6 bases and J by 5 bases, 8 bases remained unmatched. CDR3 protein: CASRPRGTRTGELFF. DNA of the CDR3: TGTGCCAGCAGACCAAGAGGGACTAGGACCGGGGAGCTGTTTTTT.

This sequence joins TRBV4-1 and TRBJ1-3; D remains unclear. The ends were cut back, 3 bases at V and 2 bases at J, with 14 bases in the middle. Germline lookup yields CDR1 MGHRA and CDR2 YSYEKL. The CDR3 sequence is 16 residues long. CDR3 loop: CASSQEQRVAGNTIYF. The CDR3 bases are TGCGCCAGCAGCCAGGAACAGAGGGTGGCTGGAAACACCATATATTTT.

The V and J genes are TRBV7-9 and TRBJ1-1; D is possibly TRBD1 (6 bases). Germline CDR1 reads SEHNR; CDR2 reads FQNEAQ (reference sequence). The CDR3 extends over 15 amino acids. The germline V and J ends were trimmed by 1 base and 1 base, with 10 bases remaining between them. The CDR3 DNA reads TGTGCCAGCAGCTTAGGGGGACACACGAACACTGAAGCTTTCTTT. Translation gives CASSLGGHTNTEAFF.

The CDR3 loop reads CASSLSGRGVYGYTF. In DNA form, the CDR3 reads TGTGCCAGCAGCCTCTCAGGGAGGGGGGTGTATGGCTACACCTTC. The V call is TRBV7-9, the J call TRBJ1-2, with D tentatively TRBD1 (6 bases). V lost 5 bases to trimming and J lost 5 bases, with 18 bases between them. The CDR3 is 15 amino acids. Per germline, CDR1 SEHNR and CDR2 FQNEAQ (reference sequence).

The rearrangement links TRBV5-1 to TRBJ2-2, with 8 bases matching TRBD1. The germline gives CDR1 SGHRS, CDR2 YFSETQ. This CDR3 has 16 residues. Trimming took 1 base from V and 6 from J; bases not matched to a gene: 8. CDR3 residues: CASSLTIGQGAGELFF. DNA for the CDR3: TGCGCCAGCAGCTTGACCATCGGACAGGGCGCCGGGGAGCTGTTTTTT.

V is TRBV7-2 and J is TRBJ2-1, with D possibly being TRBD2 (6 bases). The CDR3 is 15 amino acids. Germline V gene lookup returns CDR1 SGHTA and CDR2 FQGNSA. Trimming left V 0 bases short and J 4 bases short, with 10 bases between. The CDR3 nucleotides read TGTGCCAGCAGCTTAGCGATAGCGGATTACAATGAGCAGTTCTTC. Its protein product is CASSLAIADYNEQFF.

The chain combines TRBV2 with TRBJ2-4; 10 nucleotides align to TRBD2. The CDR3 length is 17 residues. Trimming took 3 bases from V and 1 from J; bases not matched to a gene: 6. The germline V gene encodes CDR1 SNHLY and CDR2 FYNNEI. The CDR3 nucleotides read TGTGCCAGCAGTGACCCAGCGGGGGGGCGGGCCAAAAACATTCAGTACTTC. Protein sequence: CASSDPAGGRAKNIQYF.

The rearrangement uses TRBV4-1 and TRBJ2-1; a weak D match, TRBD2 (5 bases). The germline V and J ends were trimmed by 4 bases and 9 bases, with 13 bases remaining between them. There are 13 residues in the CDR3. The germline CDR1 and CDR2 sequences are MGHRA and YSYEKL. The CDR3 DNA reads TGCGCCAGCAGCCTTGGGCTAGCCATTGAGCAGTTCTTC. This codes for CASSLGLAIEQFF.

The genes are TRBV7-2 and TRBJ1-5, with D possibly being TRBD1 (5 bases). The V gene lost 4 bases and the J gene lost 2 bases, with 9 bases spanning the gap. The length of the CDR3 is 14 residues. From germline, CDR1 is SGHTA and CDR2 FQGNSA. The CDR3 nucleotides are TGTGCCAGCAGCTGGGGGGGAGGCAATCAGCCCCAGCATTTT. This codes for CASSWGGGNQPQHF.

V is TRBV6-5 and J is TRBJ1-1; TRBD1 matches 8 bases. V gave up 6 bases and J gave up 6 bases; unmatched junction bases: 9. Germline V lookup: CDR1 MNHEY, CDR2 SVGAGI. There are 14 residues in the CDR3. CDR3 in DNA: TGTGCCAGCAGACCCTCGGGCAGGGGGCCTGAAGCTTTCTTT. This encodes CASRPSGRGPEAFF.